Listed here are 18 T cell receptor beta chains from one sample, sequenced in a study of blood T cell repertoires in COVID-19. The repertoire was sequenced with immunoSEQ multiplex PCR; TCRdb's copy has only in-frame clones and lacks some. This table has 300,000 or so clones, approximately 93% appearing once. The material sequenced was peripheral blood. These receptors all stem from a woman aged 30 to 39 with COVID-19, enrolled during active disease.

This clone has a single count. This chain uses TRBV28 with TRBJ1-2, with D perhaps TRBD1 (5 bases). Germline V gene sequence: CDR1 MDHEN, CDR2 SYDVKM. Trimming stripped 4 bases from V and 0 bases from J, with 18 bases between. The CDR3 length is 17 residues. The CDR3 sequence is CASSSHKWGEPNYGYTF. CDR3 sequence (DNA): TGTGCCAGCAGTTCACACAAATGGGGGGAACCTAACTATGGCTACACCTTC.

This clone was seen just once. V gene TRBV11-2 combines with J gene TRBJ2-1; tentative D call: TRBD1 (5 bases). Looked up from germline, CDR1 is SGHAT and CDR2 is FQNNGV. The CDR3 contains 16 residues. The V end lost 5 bases, the J end lost 4 bases, and 18 bases lay between the germline ends. In DNA form, the CDR3 reads TGTGCCAGCAGCCCTCCACAGGCCTTGGGGTACAATGAGCAGTTCTTC. Amino acids: CASSPPQALGYNEQFF.

This chain joins TRBV7-8 and TRBJ1-5; 8 bases match TRBD1. The V gene's germline CDR1 is SGHVS and CDR2 FQNEAQ. The length of the CDR3 is 19 residues. V trimming: 5 bases; J trimming: 2 bases; junction bases outside the gene matches: 17. The CDR3 sequence: CASSPTIRQGAYRNQPQHF. The CDR3 bases are TGTGCCAGCAGCCCGACTATTAGGCAGGGGGCTTATCGCAATCAGCCCCAGCATTTT. Full variable domain (rest looked up from reference TRBV7-8 and TRBJ1-5): GAGVSQSPRYKVAKRGQDVALRCDPISGHVSLFWYQQALGQGPEFLTYFQNEAQLDKSGLPSDRFFAERPEGSVSTLKIQRTQQEDSAVYLCASSPTIRQGAYRNQPQHFGDGTRLSIL.

The CDR3 DNA sequence: TGTGCCAGCAGCTCCAGGGACTCTGGAAACACCATATATTTT. It specifies CASSSRDSGNTIYF. The V call is TRBV11-3, the J call TRBJ1-3; the D gene is possibly TRBD1 (5 bases). This CDR3 spans 14 amino acids. Looked up from germline, CDR1 is SGHNT and CDR2 is YENEEA. The V gene lost 4 bases and the J gene lost 0 bases, with 7 bases spanning the gap.

The chain has TRBV5-1 and TRBJ2-1, with 7 nucleotides matching TRBD2. V lost 8 bases, J lost 7 bases, and 12 bases stayed unmatched. Germline CDR1 is SGHRS and CDR2 is YFSETQ. CDR3 size: 14 residues. Written as DNA, the CDR3 is TGCGCCAGTGGGGCGGCGGGAGTAGTGAATGAGCAGTTCTTC. This encodes CASGAAGVVNEQFF.

This chain links TRBV7-9 with TRBJ1-1; TRBD1 agrees at 9 bases. Trimming cost V 4 bases and J 1 base; bases outside gene matches: 4. The CDR3 has 15 residues. Germline V gene lookup returns CDR1 SEHNR and CDR2 FQNEAQ (reference sequence). The CDR3 is CASSWRQGGNTEAFF. Here the CDR3 DNA reads TGTGCCAGCAGCTGGCGACAGGGGGGGAACACTGAAGCTTTCTTT.

The chain joins TRBV5-1 to TRBJ1-2; weak D call: TRBD1 (5 bases). Trimming removed 3 bases from V and 2 bases from J, with 14 bases in between. Germline assignment: CDR1 SGHRS and CDR2 YFSETQ. The CDR3 runs to 15 residues. This CDR3 is CASSSQGSYNYGYTF. CDR3 coding DNA: TGCGCCAGCAGCTCCCAGGGATCTTACAACTATGGCTACACCTTC.

This chain links TRBV2 with TRBJ2-5; no clear D. Germline V gene data show CDR1 as SNHLY and CDR2 as FYNNEI. V was cut by 6 bases and J by 1 base, with 9 bases left in between. CDR3 length: 13 residues. CDR3: CASSRNLQETQYF. Here the CDR3 DNA reads TGTGCCAGCAGCAGAAACCTCCAAGAGACCCAGTACTTC.

This chain uses TRBV14 with TRBJ1-2, with 9 bases identical to TRBD1. The germline CDR1 and CDR2 sequences are SGHDN and FVKESK. J gave up 5 bases and V 0 bases, and 10 bases lay outside the gene matches. The CDR3 consists of 17 residues. The CDR3: CASSQDDRQGGRYGYTF. DNA of the CDR3: TGTGCCAGCAGCCAAGATGACCGACAGGGGGGAAGATATGGCTACACCTTC.

This clone was detected once. The chain links TRBV9 to TRBJ2-7, with 9 nucleotides matching TRBD1. This CDR3 comprises 14 residues. The ends lost 0 bases at V and 7 bases at J; junction bases unmatched: 5. The germline CDR1 and CDR2 sequences are SGDLS and YYNGEE. CDR3 residues: CASSVGQGGGEQYF. The CDR3 DNA is TGTGCCAGCAGCGTAGGACAGGGGGGAGGGGAGCAGTACTTC.

CDR3 region: CASTPGRGDYNEQFF. For the CDR3, the DNA is TGTGCCAGCACCCCCGGCAGGGGGGACTACAATGAGCAGTTCTTC. This chain joins TRBV6-5 and TRBJ2-1; perhaps TRBD1 as D (7 bases). The CDR3 is 15 amino acids. With 7 bases removed from V and 3 bases from J, the gap between germline ends came to 16 bases. Germline lookup yields CDR1 MNHEY and CDR2 SVGAGI.

The chain employs TRBV7-9 and TRBJ1-2; no reliable D call. The CDR3 consists of 13 residues. Per germline, CDR1 SEHNR and CDR2 FQNEAQ (reference sequence). V was pared by 2 bases and J by 6 bases, with 10 bases between. The chain's CDR3 is CASSLRREHGYTF. The CDR3 DNA reads as TGTGCCAGCAGCTTACGGAGGGAGCATGGCTACACCTTC.

The chain carries TRBV28 and TRBJ1-2, with 7 bases lining up with TRBD1. The CDR3 is 13 amino acids. J lost 4 bases, V lost 6 bases, and 5 bases had no gene match. The germline V gene has CDR1 MDHEN and CDR2 SYDVKM. CDR3 region: CASRPGTVYGYTF. In DNA, the CDR3 is TGTGCCAGCAGACCTGGGACAGTCTATGGCTACACCTTC.

The chain is built from TRBV28 and TRBJ1-2; the D gene is possibly TRBD1 (6 bases). With 4 bases removed from V and 4 bases from J, the gap between germline ends came to 10 bases. The V gene's germline CDR1 is MDHEN and CDR2 SYDVKM. The CDR3 runs to 13 residues. CDR3 in amino acids: CASSSGTTYGYTF. The DNA for the CDR3 is TGTGCCAGCAGTTCCGGGACAACCTATGGCTACACCTTC.

The J gene is TRBJ1-6, the V gene TRBV7-9; D uncertain. Germline CDR1 and CDR2: SEHNR and FQNEAQ (reference sequence). The CDR3 spans 15 residues. V lost 8 bases, J lost 2 bases, and 13 bases lay in between. The CDR3 loop is CASSREGTYNSPLHF. The CDR3 coding sequence is TGTGCCAGCTCACGTGAGGGCACCTATAATTCACCCCTCCACTTT.

The chain is built from TRBV5-6 and TRBJ1-1, with 8 nucleotides matching TRBD1. V shed 0 bases and J 3 bases; nucleotides not matched to a gene: 7. CDR3 length: 16 amino acids. CDR1 and CDR2 from the germline V gene are SGHDT and YYEEEE. The CDR3 DNA sequence: TGTGCCAGCAGCTTGGCCGGGGGGACAGGTCACACTGAAGCTTTCTTT. As protein: CASSLAGGTGHTEAFF.

V gene TRBV19 combines with J gene TRBJ1-2; 7 positions match TRBD1. Germline trimming cut 5 bases from V and 4 bases from J; bases unmatched to any gene: 4. CDR1 is LNHDA, CDR2 SQIVND, per germline (reference sequence). CDR3 length: 13 residues. The CDR3 spells CASSGQVLYGYTF. The CDR3 bases are TGTGCCAGTAGTGGACAGGTACTCTATGGCTACACCTTC.

The chain recombines TRBV30 with TRBJ2-7, with D maybe TRBD2 (6 bases). The V end lost 1 base, the J end lost 1 base, and 11 bases lay between the germline ends. Looked up from germline, CDR1 is GTSNPN and CDR2 is SVGIG (reference sequence). This CDR3 comprises 14 residues. The CDR3 here is CAWSGNSGSYEQYF. DNA of the CDR3: TGTGCCTGGAGTGGAAATAGCGGTTCCTACGAGCAGTACTTC.